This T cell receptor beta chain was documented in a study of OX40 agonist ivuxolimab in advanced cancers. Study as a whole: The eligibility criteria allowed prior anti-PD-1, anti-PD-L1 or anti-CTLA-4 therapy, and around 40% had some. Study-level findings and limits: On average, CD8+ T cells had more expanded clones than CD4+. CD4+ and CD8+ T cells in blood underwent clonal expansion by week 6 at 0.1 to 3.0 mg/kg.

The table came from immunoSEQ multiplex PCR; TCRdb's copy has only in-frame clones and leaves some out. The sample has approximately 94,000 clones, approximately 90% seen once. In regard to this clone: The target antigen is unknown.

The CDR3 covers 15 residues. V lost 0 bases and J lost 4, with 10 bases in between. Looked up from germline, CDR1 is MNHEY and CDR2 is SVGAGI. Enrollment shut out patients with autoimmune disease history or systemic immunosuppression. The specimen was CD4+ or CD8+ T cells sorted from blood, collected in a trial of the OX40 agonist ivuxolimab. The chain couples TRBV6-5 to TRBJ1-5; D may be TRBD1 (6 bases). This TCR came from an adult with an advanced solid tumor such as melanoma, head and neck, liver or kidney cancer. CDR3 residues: CASSYSFRGNQPQHF. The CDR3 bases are TGTGCCAGCAGTTACTCGTTCAGGGGAAATCAGCCCCAGCATTTT.